The clone carrying this TCR beta chain has a count of ten or more. The antigen is not known. One entry per CDR3 protein results from TCRdb running MiXCR on the 5' RACE reads. Here the sample spans over 700,000 distinct CDR3 sequences, about 20% being singletons. This sample was taken from a study of CD8 T cells in ankylosing spondylitis. Study findings and constraints: Characteristic of ankylosing spondylitis blood, it appeared, was a TCR beta motif comprising several highly homologous variants. In synovial fluid and blood from reactive arthritis, some motif variants were previously reported.

CDR1 is SGHRS and CDR2 is YFSETQ in the germline V gene. The CDR3 sequence is 14 residues long. V was pared by 0 bases and J by 2 bases, with 8 bases between. Sequenced input: blood, either unsorted or a sorted T cell fraction (not recorded which). The receptor's source is a male donor with ankylosing spondylitis. This chain connects TRBV5-1 to TRBJ2-5; D remains ambiguous. Here the CDR3 reads CASSLGARQETQYF. CDR3 in DNA: TGCGCCAGCAGCTTGGGTGCCAGACAAGAGACCCAGTACTTC.